These 25 T cell receptor beta chains originate from one sample sequenced in a study of healthy donors' naive CD4 and CD8 T cells. Each TCR library used 500 ng of total RNA and a linear amplification protocol. TCRdb re-derived calls from the reads in MiXCR, one entry per CDR3 protein. The table shows around 180,000 distinct CDR3 sequences, with 65% to 75% occurring only once. Sequencing used naive CD4+ and CD8+ T cells sorted from blood, pooled from several donors. These receptors were obtained from a pool of human donors in good health; the sample pools cells from several healthy donors.

CDR3 loop: CASRQGGHYEQYF. CDR3 sequence (DNA): TGTGCCAGTAGACAAGGGGGGCACTACGAGCAGTACTTC. The J gene is TRBJ2-7, the V gene TRBV19; tentatively, D is TRBD1 or TRBD2 (6 bases each). Trimming left V 6 bases short and J 3 bases short, with 12 bases between. This CDR3 contains 13 residues. Germline CDR1 and CDR2: LNHDA and SQIVND (reference sequence).

This clonotype turned up a few times. Here the CDR3 reads CSVDDAASGNTIYF. The DNA of the CDR3 is TGCAGCGTTGATGATGCTGCCTCTGGAAACACCATATATTTT. J is TRBJ1-3 and V is TRBV29-1; D gene unclear. Germline V gene data show CDR1 as SQVTM and CDR2 as ANQGSEA. CDR3 size: 14 residues. V was pared by 3 bases and J by 0 bases, with 9 bases between.

The chain joins TRBV15 to TRBJ2-7, with D hard to call. V lost 3 bases and J lost 3, with 15 bases in between. Germline V gene data show CDR1 as LNHNV and CDR2 as YYDKDF (reference sequence). CDR3 size: 15 residues. The CDR3 coding sequence is TGTGCCACCAGCAGGGCCCCGACCAGTAACTACGAGCAGTACTTC. Translation gives CATSRAPTSNYEQYF. Full variable domain (rest looked up from reference TRBV15 and TRBJ2-7): DAMVIQNPRYQVTQFGKPVTLSCSQTLNHNVMYWYQQKSSQAPKLLFHYYDKDFNNEADTPDNFQSRRPNTSFCFLDIRSPGLGDTAMYLCATSRAPTSNYEQYFGPGTRLTVT.

By frequency in the sample, this clonotype is medium-sized (0.01 to 0.1%). This chain joins TRBV27 and TRBJ2-1, with D tentatively TRBD1 (5 bases). V gave up 3 bases and J gave up 10 bases, with 13 bases separating them. This CDR3 region has 13 residues. Germline V gene lookup returns CDR1 MNHEY and CDR2 SMNVEV (reference sequence). The CDR3 loop reads CASSLTNSGEQFF. In nucleotides, the CDR3 is TGTGCCAGCAGTTTGACCAACTCAGGGGAGCAGTTCTTC.

The CDR3 nucleotides are TGTGCCAGTAGTATCGTTGGCGGCGTCTACAATGAGCAGTTCTTC. This encodes CASSIVGGVYNEQFF. The V gene is TRBV19, the J gene TRBJ2-1, with D unclear. The ends were cut back, 3 bases at V and 3 bases at J, with 12 bases in the middle. The CDR3 runs to 15 residues. Looked up from germline, CDR1 is LNHDA and CDR2 is SQIVND (reference sequence). The full variable domain, its missing parts supplied by reference TRBV19 and TRBJ2-1, is DGGITQSPKYLFRKEGQNVTLSCEQNLNHDAMYWYRQDPGQGLRLIYYSQIVNDFQKGDIAEGYSVSREKKESFPLTVTSAQKNPTAFYLCASSIVGGVYNEQFFGPGTRLTVL.

The gene calls are TRBV30 and TRBJ1-5, with D possibly TRBD1 on 6 matching bases. The V and J ends lost 1 base and 5 bases respectively, with 15 bases between them. The CDR3 extends over 15 amino acids. In germline, CDR1 is GTSNPN, CDR2 SVGIG (reference sequence). For the CDR3, the DNA is TGTGCCTGGAGTGCAGGACAGTCTCCTTATCAGCCCCAGCATTTT. Its protein is CAWSAGQSPYQPQHF.

This chain links TRBV6-6 with TRBJ1-5, with TRBD1 identical over 8 bases. Germline V CDR1 and CDR2: MNHNY, SVGAGI (reference sequence). This CDR3 comprises 15 residues. Unmatched junction bases numbered 3, after V lost 2 bases and J lost 3 bases. The CDR3 sequence is CASSYGQGANQPQHF. CDR3 in DNA: TGTGCCAGCAGTTACGGGCAGGGGGCCAATCAGCCCCAGCATTTT.

The chain links TRBV19 to TRBJ1-2, with 9 bases matching TRBD1. CDR3 length: 15 amino acids. Germline lookup yields CDR1 LNHDA and CDR2 SQIVND (reference sequence). The V segment lost 8 bases and the J segment 2 bases; nucleotides outside the gene matches: 9. This CDR3 is CASQGWTGENYGYTF. In nucleotides, the CDR3 is TGTGCCAGTCAAGGGTGGACAGGGGAGAACTATGGCTACACCTTC.

This clonotype was observed a few times. The chain employs TRBV29-1 and TRBJ1-1; 7 nucleotides line up with TRBD1. The CDR3 has 13 residues. Germline V CDR1 and CDR2: SQVTM, ANQGSEA. CDR3 coding DNA: TGCAGTTACGAGGACAGGATGAACACTGAAGCTTTCTTT. This encodes CSYEDRMNTEAFF.

This clonotype was observed a few times. The junction and the germline gene differ at one end; a read error may be behind it. The chain recombines TRBV29-1 with TRBJ1-2; D unclear. Germline lookup yields CDR1 SQVTM and CDR2 ANQGSEA. The CDR3 contains 8 residues. For the CDR3, the DNA is TGCAGCGGACCTGATTTGAACTTC. Translated: CSGPDLNF.

This clonotype was observed a handful of times. The chain employs TRBV29-1 and TRBJ2-7; D ambiguous. This CDR3 comprises 14 residues. Trimming stripped 8 bases from V and 0 bases from J, with 17 bases between. Germline assignment: CDR1 SQVTM and CDR2 ANQGSEA. CDR3 DNA: TGCAGCCCTGAGGTTGGCAGGACCTCCTACGAGCAGTACTTC. Protein product: CSPEVGRTSYEQYF.

This chain connects TRBV23-1 to TRBJ2-3; no clear D gene. TRBV23-1 is marked as an open reading frame, function uncertain. V was shortened by 4 bases and J by 5 bases, with 10 bases between the two germline ends. There are 13 residues in the CDR3. CDR3: CASSPLSGDTQYF. CDR3 nucleotides: TGCGCCAGCAGTCCACTCTCGGGAGATACGCAGTATTTT.

This chain connects TRBV2 to TRBJ2-5; maybe TRBD1 (6 bases). The CDR3 runs 13 residues. Germline V CDR1 and CDR2: SNHLY, FYNNEI. Trimming shortened V by 6 bases and J by 4 bases, and 12 bases separated the two germline ends. As DNA, the CDR3 is TGTGCCAGCAGCACAGGGTTCGGAGAGACCCAGTACTTC. It yields the protein CASSTGFGETQYF.

The CDR3 here is CASSLARLAGAYEQYF. The CDR3 DNA reads TGTGCCAGCAGTTTGGCCCGACTAGCGGGGGCCTACGAGCAGTACTTC. V is TRBV6-5 and J is TRBJ2-7; TRBD2 aligns across 12 bases. CDR1 and CDR2 (germline): MNHEY, SVGAGI. This CDR3 region has 16 residues. The V gene end was trimmed by 4 bases and the J gene end by 2 bases; junction bases not matched to a gene: 6.

This chain joins TRBV19 and TRBJ1-1, with D tentatively TRBD1 (5 bases). V was shortened by 3 bases and J by 6 bases, with 8 bases between the two germline ends. Germline CDR1 LNHDA, CDR2 SQIVND (reference sequence). This CDR3 is built from 12 residues. The CDR3 loop is CASSISGSEAFF. For the CDR3, the DNA is TGTGCCAGTAGTATTTCAGGGTCTGAAGCTTTCTTT.

The V gene is TRBV27, the J gene TRBJ2-1; 7 bases fit TRBD2. CDR3 length equals 15 residues. The junction had 11 bases not matched to a gene; V was cut back by 0 bases and J by 12 bases. From germline, CDR1 is MNHEY and CDR2 SMNVEV (reference sequence). CDR3 in DNA: TGTGCCAGCAGTTTATCGGCGGGAGTTGTTTTAGGGCAGTTCTTC. Translating gives CASSLSAGVVLGQFF.

This clonotype was picked up a small number of times. The chain carries TRBV29-1 and TRBJ2-5; 7 bases fit TRBD1. Germline CDR1 SQVTM, CDR2 ANQGSEA. Trimming cost V 3 bases and J 1 base; bases outside gene matches: 2. This CDR3 has 13 amino acids. Here the CDR3 reads CSVDGTVQETQYF. As DNA, the CDR3 is TGCAGCGTTGACGGGACAGTCCAAGAGACCCAGTACTTC.

The CDR3 reads CSASHKRSGVTGEQFF. The CDR3 DNA sequence: TGCAGTGCTAGTCATAAGAGGAGCGGGGTAACCGGAGAGCAGTTCTTC. The chain combines TRBV20-1 with TRBJ2-1; 7 bases match TRBD2. The CDR3 contains 16 residues. The V gene's germline CDR1 is DFQATT and CDR2 SNEGSKA (reference sequence). V lost 3 bases to trimming and J lost 10 bases; unmatched junction nucleotides: 18.

The chain is built from TRBV29-1 and TRBJ2-1; a weak D match, TRBD2 (6 bases). Trimming took off 3 bases at V and 8 bases at J, with 11 bases between the two ends. The CDR3 is made up of 12 amino acids. From germline, CDR1 is SQVTM and CDR2 ANQGSEA. CDR3 sequence reads: CSVEAGFDEQFF. The DNA for the CDR3 is TGCAGCGTTGAGGCGGGATTCGATGAGCAGTTCTTC.

This chain joins TRBV12-3 or TRBV12-4 and TRBJ2-3; the match to TRBD2 covers 10 bases. This CDR3 comprises 16 residues. The V and J ends lost 5 bases and 3 bases, in that order; junction bases with no gene match: 8. The CDR3 is CASSSNGLAVTDTQYF. CDR3 nucleotide sequence: TGTGCCAGCAGTAGTAATGGACTAGCGGTAACAGATACGCAGTATTTT.

This clonotype was found once. The chain uses TRBV19 and TRBJ1-1, with D perhaps matching TRBD1 (5 bases). The CDR3 is made up of 14 amino acids. Germline values: CDR1 LNHDA, CDR2 SQIVND (reference sequence). V lost 6 bases to trimming and J lost 0 bases, with 11 bases between them. CDR3 protein: CASRSDSLNTEAFF. DNA for the CDR3: TGTGCCAGTAGGTCCGACAGCCTGAACACTGAAGCTTTCTTT.

V is TRBV5-1 and J is TRBJ2-3; D not certain. The CDR3 is 15 residues long. The ends were cut back, 0 bases at V and 2 bases at J, with 10 bases in the middle. Germline CDR1 is SGHRS and CDR2 is YFSETQ. The CDR3 nucleotides are TGCGCCAGCAGCTTGGGAACTATTCCCACAGATACGCAGTATTTT. Protein product: CASSLGTIPTDTQYF. The variable domain in full, with the rest retrieved from reference TRBV5-1 and TRBJ2-3, is KAGVTQTPRYLIKTRGQQVTLSCSPISGHRSVSWYQQTPGQGLQFLFEYFSETQRNKGNFPGRFSGRQFSNSRSEMNVSTLELGDSALYLCASSLGTIPTDTQYFGPGTRLTVL.

The gene calls are TRBV6-2 or TRBV6-3 and TRBJ2-7, with a weak D call TRBD2 (5 bases). CDR1 and CDR2 (germline): MNHEY, SVGEGT. V shed 10 bases and J shed 0 bases, with 13 bases lying between them. The CDR3 sequence is 13 residues long. The CDR3 reads CATSPRASYEQYF. DNA of the CDR3: TGTGCCACCTCGCCGAGGGCCTCCTACGAGCAGTACTTC.

V gene TRBV4-1 combines with J gene TRBJ2-5; D remains ambiguous. The CDR3 extends over 12 amino acids. Germline-derived CDR1 and CDR2 are MGHRA and YSYEKL. V was trimmed by 1 base and J by 5 bases, leaving 5 bases between them. In nucleotides, the CDR3 is TGCGCCAGCAGCCAAGGGATGGAGACCCAGTACTTC. Its translation is CASSQGMETQYF.

The V gene is TRBV29-1, the J gene TRBJ2-1; no clear D gene. Germline V gene sequence: CDR1 SQVTM, CDR2 ANQGSEA. The length of the CDR3 is 11 residues. The ends were cut back, 4 bases at V and 4 bases at J, with 5 bases in the middle. The CDR3 sequence: CSVALYNEQFF. CDR3 sequence (DNA): TGCAGCGTTGCCCTATACAATGAGCAGTTCTTC.